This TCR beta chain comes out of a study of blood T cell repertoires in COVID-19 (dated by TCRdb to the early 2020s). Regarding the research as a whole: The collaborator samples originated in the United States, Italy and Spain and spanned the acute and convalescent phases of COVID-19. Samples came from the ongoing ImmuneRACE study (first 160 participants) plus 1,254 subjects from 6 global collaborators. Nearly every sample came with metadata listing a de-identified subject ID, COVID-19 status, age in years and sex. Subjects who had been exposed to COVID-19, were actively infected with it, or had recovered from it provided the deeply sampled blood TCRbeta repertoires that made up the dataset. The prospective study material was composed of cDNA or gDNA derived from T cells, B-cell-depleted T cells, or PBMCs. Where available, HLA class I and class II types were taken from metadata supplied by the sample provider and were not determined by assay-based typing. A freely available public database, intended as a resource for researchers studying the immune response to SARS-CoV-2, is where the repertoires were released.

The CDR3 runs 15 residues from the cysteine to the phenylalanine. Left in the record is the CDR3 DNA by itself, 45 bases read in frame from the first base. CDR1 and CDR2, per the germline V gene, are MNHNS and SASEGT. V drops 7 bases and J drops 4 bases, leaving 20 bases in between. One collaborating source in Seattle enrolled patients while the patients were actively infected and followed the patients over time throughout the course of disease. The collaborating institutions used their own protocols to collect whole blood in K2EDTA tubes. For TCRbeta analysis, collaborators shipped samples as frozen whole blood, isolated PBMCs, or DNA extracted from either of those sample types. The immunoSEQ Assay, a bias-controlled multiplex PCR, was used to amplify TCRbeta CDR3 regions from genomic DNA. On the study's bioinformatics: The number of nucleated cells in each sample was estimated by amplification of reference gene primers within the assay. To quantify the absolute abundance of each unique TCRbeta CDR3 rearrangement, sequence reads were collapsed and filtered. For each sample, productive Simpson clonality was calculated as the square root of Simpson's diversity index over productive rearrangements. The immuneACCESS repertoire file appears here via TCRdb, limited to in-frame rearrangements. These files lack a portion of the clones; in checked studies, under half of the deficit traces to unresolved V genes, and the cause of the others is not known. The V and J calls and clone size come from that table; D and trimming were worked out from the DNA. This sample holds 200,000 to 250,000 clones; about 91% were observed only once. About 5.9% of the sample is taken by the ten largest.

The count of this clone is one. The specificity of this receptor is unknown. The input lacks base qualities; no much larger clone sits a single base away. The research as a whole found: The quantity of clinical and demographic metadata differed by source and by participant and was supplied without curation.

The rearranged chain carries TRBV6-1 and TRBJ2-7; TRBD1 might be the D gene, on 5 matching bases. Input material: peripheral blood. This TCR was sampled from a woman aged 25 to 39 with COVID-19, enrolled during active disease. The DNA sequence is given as TGTGCCAGCACGATTACTGGGGCCTACCCTTACGAGCAGTACTTC. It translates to CASTITGAYPYEQYF.